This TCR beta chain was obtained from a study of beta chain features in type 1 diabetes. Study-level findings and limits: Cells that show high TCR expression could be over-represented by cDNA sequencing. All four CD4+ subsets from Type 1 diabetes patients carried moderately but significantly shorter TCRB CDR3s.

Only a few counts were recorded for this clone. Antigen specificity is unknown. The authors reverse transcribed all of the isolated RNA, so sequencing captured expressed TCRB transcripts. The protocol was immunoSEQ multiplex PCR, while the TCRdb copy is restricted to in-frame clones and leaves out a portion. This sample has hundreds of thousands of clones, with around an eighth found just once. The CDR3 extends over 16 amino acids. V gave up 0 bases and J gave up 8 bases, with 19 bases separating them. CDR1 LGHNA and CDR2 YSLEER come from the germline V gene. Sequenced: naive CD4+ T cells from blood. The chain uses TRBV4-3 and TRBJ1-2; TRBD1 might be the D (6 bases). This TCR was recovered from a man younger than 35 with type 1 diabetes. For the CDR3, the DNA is TGCGCCAGCAGCCAAGATCTTAAGCAGGGGATGTGGGGCTACACCTTC. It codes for CASSQDLKQGMWGYTF.